This TCR beta chain was retrieved from a study of monozygotic twins with inflammatory bowel disease. From whole blood, total RNA was isolated without any sorting of T cells. Per sample, reverse transcription was split into eight reactions. From the 5' RACE reads, TCRdb lists one entry per CDR3 protein and no DNA. The repertoire table contains 330,000 or so distinct CDR3 sequences. The CDR3 has 15 residues. Germline V gives CDR1 KGHDR, CDR2 SFDVKD. Study-wide results and caveats: Fewer clonotypes were shared with others by IBD patients than by healthy twins, especially with disease activity.

In regard to this clonotype: The antigen remains unidentified.

The V call is TRBV24-1, the J call TRBJ1-2; the D call from TCRdb, TRBD1, cannot be confirmed without DNA. The sequenced sample consisted of blood. The receptor was isolated from a human donor with ulcerative colitis or Crohn's disease, or a healthy co-twin of an affected twin (not recorded which). The CDR3 here is CATSDWTGYRYGYTF.